This record concerns one TCR beta chain sequence. Generated by immunoSEQ multiplex PCR, the TCRdb table keeps only in-frame clones and is missing some. The sample has roughly 250,000 clones; 80% to 85% are singletons. The data were obtained in a study of blood T cell repertoires in COVID-19. The overall study: T cells, B-cell-depleted T cells, or PBMCs provided the cDNA or gDNA that served as material.

Looked up from germline, CDR1 is SNHLY and CDR2 is FYNNEI. The length of the CDR3 is 12 residues. V lost 6 bases, J lost 7 bases, and 9 bases lay in between. This clonotype originated in a woman in her 40s who had recovered from COVID-19. Sequenced input: peripheral blood. J is TRBJ1-4 and V is TRBV2; no clear D gene. The CDR3 nucleotides are TGTGCCAGCAGCCGGGAGCTTGAAAAACTGTTTTTT. Translated, it gives CASSRELEKLFF. Drawing the rest from reference TRBV2 and TRBJ1-4, the complete variable domain is EPEVTQTPSHQVTQMGQEVILRCVPISNHLYFYWYRQILGQKVEFLVSFYNNEISEKSEIFDDQFSVERPDGSNFTLKIRSTKLEDSAMYFCASSRELEKLFFGSGTQLSVL.